This passage covers 24 T cell receptor beta chains from one sample sequenced in a study of blood T cell repertoires in COVID-19. Some clones are missing from TCRdb's copy, which holds only in-frame ones; the method was immunoSEQ multiplex PCR. The data contain some 250,000 clones, about 85% of them singletons. Sequences were obtained from peripheral blood. The source is a man younger than 45 who had recovered from COVID-19.

V and J are TRBV4-1 and TRBJ1-3; weak D call: TRBD1 (6 bases). The CDR3 sequence is 15 residues long. Per germline, CDR1 MGHRA and CDR2 YSYEKL. The V and J ends lost 4 bases and 0 bases respectively, with 10 bases between them. CDR3 residues: CASSRTAVSGNTIYF. The CDR3 bases are TGCGCCAGCAGCCGGACAGCCGTCTCTGGAAACACCATATATTTT.

This rearrangement joins TRBV4-2 to TRBJ2-1; 12 bases are shared with TRBD2. Losses at the gene ends were 6 bases for V and 10 bases for J; bases not matched to a gene: 19. The length of the CDR3 is 18 residues. In germline, CDR1 is LGHNA, CDR2 YNFKEQ. CDR3: CASSRDGGPSGGAQEQFF. The CDR3 bases are TGTGCCAGCAGTCGTGACGGAGGCCCTAGCGGGGGGGCCCAGGAGCAGTTCTTC.

This clone was counted ten times or more. The sample contains more than one DNA sequence encoding this CDR3. The chain employs TRBV6-5 and TRBJ1-6, with a weak D call TRBD1 (6 bases). Between the trimmed V and J ends, which lost 6 bases and 3 bases, there was a span of 9 bases. The germline V gene has CDR1 MNHEY and CDR2 SVGAGI. This CDR3 has 14 amino acids. This chain's CDR3 is CASSRQVYNSPLHF. The CDR3, as DNA: TGTGCCAGCAGCAGACAGGTCTATAATTCACCCCTCCACTTT.

This sequence joins TRBV6-5 and TRBJ2-2; 8 positions agree with TRBD1. The CDR3 totals 15 residues. Trimming took 4 bases from V and 5 from J; bases not matched to a gene: 6. Germline V lookup: CDR1 MNHEY, CDR2 SVGAGI. CDR3 in amino acids: CASSWGQDGTGELFF. The CDR3 DNA sequence: TGTGCCAGCAGTTGGGGACAGGACGGGACCGGGGAGCTGTTTTTT.

The V and J genes are TRBV5-8 and TRBJ2-5; TRBD2 matches at 9 bases. V gave up 2 bases and J gave up 4 bases; unmatched junction bases: 6. This CDR3 comprises 15 residues. From germline, CDR1 is SGHTS and CDR2 YDEGEE. The CDR3 spells CASSLGSGGAETQYF. The CDR3 nucleotides are TGTGCCAGCAGCTTAGGTAGCGGGGGCGCAGAGACCCAGTACTTC. The variable domain in full, with the rest retrieved from reference TRBV5-8 and TRBJ2-5, is EAGVTQSPTHLIKTRGQQATLRCSPISGHTSVYWYQQALGLGLQFLLWYDEGEERNRGNFPPRFSGRQFPNYSSELNVNALELEDSALYLCASSLGSGGAETQYFGPGTRLLVL.

The chain uses TRBV5-4 and TRBJ2-7; 10 bases are shared with TRBD2. V trimming: 3 bases; J trimming: 5 bases; junction bases outside the gene matches: 11. Germline lookup yields CDR1 SGHNT and CDR2 YYREEE (reference sequence). There are 16 residues in the CDR3. The chain's CDR3 is CASSSKSGGASHEQYV. CDR3 nucleotide sequence: TGTGCCAGCAGCTCCAAGAGCGGGGGGGCATCCCACGAGCAGTACGTC.

This sequence joins TRBV5-1 and TRBJ1-1; no definite D call. CDR3 length: 14 residues. Between the trimmed V and J ends, which lost 6 bases and 1 base, there was a span of 13 bases. Germline V gene lookup returns CDR1 SGHRS and CDR2 YFSETQ. The CDR3 region has the DNA TGCGCCAGCATCGATGACACCCGGAACACTGAAGCTTTCTTT. As protein: CASIDDTRNTEAFF.

The chain joins TRBV5-5 to TRBJ1-4; D uncertain. The CDR3 covers 12 residues. Germline CDR1 and CDR2: SGHKS and YYEKEE (reference sequence). Trimming took off 4 bases at V and 5 bases at J, with 6 bases between the two ends. DNA of the CDR3: TGTGCCAGCAGCCGGAGGAATGAAAAACTGTTTTTT. Translating it yields CASSRRNEKLFF. The full variable domain, its missing parts supplied by reference TRBV5-5 and TRBJ1-4, is DAGVTQSPTHLIKTRGQQVTLRCSPISGHKSVSWYQQVLGQGPQFIFQYYEKEERGRGNFPDRFSARQFPNYSSELNVNALLLGDSALYLCASSRRNEKLFFGSGTQLSVL.

This chain joins TRBV5-1 and TRBJ2-3, with D unclear. This CDR3 has 14 amino acids. Trimming took off 5 bases at V and 5 bases at J, with 15 bases between the two ends. Germline V gives CDR1 SGHRS, CDR2 YFSETQ. The CDR3 nucleotides read TGCGCCAGCAGTGGCCAAAATTCGGGAGATACGCAGTATTTT. Translated, it gives CASSGQNSGDTQYF.

The rearrangement joins TRBV12-1 to TRBJ2-1; the D call TRBD1 from the table was never checked on the DNA. TRBV12-1 is classified as a pseudogene. The CDR3 spans 16 residues. The CDR3 reads CASSEGQVYGYNEQFF. The CDR3 region has the DNA TGTGCCAGCAGCGAGGGACAGGTATACGGATACAATGAGCAGTTCTTC.

The rearrangement links TRBV9 to TRBJ2-5, with D possibly TRBD2 on 6 matching bases. Between the trimmed V and J ends, which lost 8 bases and 5 bases, there was a span of 22 bases. The CDR3 is 15 residues long. The germline V gene encodes CDR1 SGDLS and CDR2 YYNGEE. The CDR3 protein is CASTLGGGTGETQYF. The CDR3 coding sequence is TGTGCCAGTACACTCGGCGGAGGGACGGGGGAGACCCAGTACTTC.

The rearrangement links TRBV7-8 to TRBJ1-2; 8 bases fit TRBD1. The germline CDR1 and CDR2 sequences are SGHVS and FQNEAQ. The CDR3 runs 16 residues. After removal of 5 bases from V and 8 bases from J, the junction contained 16 bases not matched to a gene. The CDR3 here is CASSPSARGRTRGYTF. The CDR3 DNA is TGTGCCAGCAGCCCATCAGCCAGGGGGCGTACTAGGGGCTACACCTTC.

There are a few counts of this clone. This chain connects TRBV14 to TRBJ1-6; D unclear. Germline assignment: CDR1 SGHDN and CDR2 FVKESK. The CDR3 is made up of 12 amino acids. V was pared by 2 bases and J by 9 bases, with 5 bases between. CDR3 in DNA: TGTGCCAGCAGCCAATCATCTTCACCCCTCCACTTT. Amino acid sequence: CASSQSSSPLHF.

The V gene is TRBV28, the J gene TRBJ2-1; a weak D match, TRBD1 (6 bases). CDR1 MDHEN and CDR2 SYDVKM come from the germline V gene. The germline V and J ends were trimmed by 8 bases and 7 bases, with 27 bases remaining between them. This CDR3 is built from 17 residues. CDR3 coding DNA: TGTGCCAGCGGCCTACCCGATCGAAGGGACATTTTTAATGAGCAGTTCTTC. Its translation: CASGLPDRRDIFNEQFF.

The chain joins TRBV7-7 to TRBJ2-1; maybe TRBD2 (6 bases). In germline, CDR1 is SSHAT, CDR2 FNYEAQ (reference sequence). CDR3 length: 19 amino acids. Trimming took off 0 bases at V and 0 bases at J, with 18 bases between the two ends. The CDR3 bases are TGTGCCAGCAGCTTAGCCGCGGGAAAGGGCCTAGGCTCCTACAATGAGCAGTTCTTC. Its translation: CASSLAAGKGLGSYNEQFF.

The rearrangement uses TRBV20-1 and TRBJ2-1; 9 bases line up with TRBD2. Unmatched junction bases numbered 9, after V lost 3 bases and J lost 9 bases. The CDR3 is 14 residues long. The V gene's germline CDR1 is DFQATT and CDR2 SNEGSKA (reference sequence). The DNA of the CDR3 is TGCAGTGCTAGTGATTTGGGGACTAGCATTGAGCAGTTCTTC. It codes for CSASDLGTSIEQFF.

The chain combines TRBV11-2 with TRBJ1-6; D remains unclear. Per the germline V gene, CDR1 is SGHAT and CDR2 is FQNNGV. Between the trimmed V and J ends, which lost 5 bases and 9 bases, there was a span of 8 bases. The CDR3 consists of 12 residues. DNA of the CDR3: TGTGCCAGCAGCCCCCCGGGTTCACCCCTCCACTTT. The encoded protein is CASSPPGSPLHF.

This rearrangement joins TRBV5-1 to TRBJ1-6, with D perhaps matching TRBD1 (6 bases). The CDR3 spans 21 residues. Germline CDR1 SGHRS, CDR2 YFSETQ. Trimming shortened V by 3 bases and J by 4 bases, and 29 bases separated the two germline ends. The CDR3 region is CASSSNYRRGAQSPYNSPLHF. The CDR3 DNA sequence: TGCGCCAGCAGCTCCAACTACCGGCGGGGGGCCCAATCACCATATAATTCACCCCTCCACTTT.

This chain joins TRBV6-1 and TRBJ2-7; 9 bases match TRBD1. This CDR3 is 14 amino acids long. Per germline, CDR1 MNHNS and CDR2 SASEGT. Germline trimming cut 2 bases from V and 5 bases from J; bases unmatched to any gene: 4. This chain's CDR3 is CASSELGQGHEQYF. The CDR3 DNA reads TGTGCCAGCAGTGAATTGGGACAGGGTCACGAGCAGTACTTC.

This clone was recorded a few times. In DNA form, the CDR3 reads TGCAGTGCTAGTTCTTACCACAATAGCAATCAGCCCCAGCATTTT. Translated: CSASSYHNSNQPQHF. This chain uses TRBV20-1 with TRBJ1-5; D unresolved. The CDR3 is 15 residues long. Germline V gene data show CDR1 as DFQATT and CDR2 as SNEGSKA (reference sequence). V dropped 3 bases and J dropped 0 bases, with 12 bases sitting between them.

As to this clone: Distinct nucleotide sequences in the sample also encode this CDR3. The rearrangement links TRBV12-3 or TRBV12-4 to TRBJ2-3, with a possible D match to TRBD1 (5 bases). Trimming removed 5 bases at V and 3 bases at J, with 6 bases between. CDR3 size: 12 residues. CDR3 protein: CASSPGTDTQYF. The CDR3 DNA sequence: TGTGCCAGCAGTCCAGGGACAGATACGCAGTATTTT.

The rearrangement uses TRBV12-3 or TRBV12-4 and TRBJ1-1, with D unresolved. The ends were cut back, 7 bases at V and 3 bases at J, with 6 bases in the middle. This CDR3 is built from 11 residues. In nucleotides, the CDR3 is TGTGCCAGCAACGGGTACACTGAAGCTTTCTTT. It translates to CASNGYTEAFF.

This chain joins TRBV9 and TRBJ2-7, with 9 bases lining up with TRBD1. The CDR3 has 15 amino acids. J lost 5 bases, V lost 4 bases, and 10 bases had no gene match. The germline gives CDR1 SGDLS, CDR2 YYNGEE. In nucleotides, the CDR3 is TGTGCCAGCAGCAGTCCCGGGACAGGGTACGACGAGCAGTACTTC. Translated: CASSSPGTGYDEQYF.

The rearrangement links TRBV6-9 to TRBJ1-5; D ambiguous. V lost 3 bases, J lost 0 bases, and 9 bases lay in between. Germline V gene data show CDR1 as MNHGY and CDR2 as SVAAGI. This CDR3 has 15 residues. The CDR3 loop reads CASSYNTRSNQPQHF. The CDR3 DNA is TGTGCCAGCAGTTACAATACTCGTAGCAATCAGCCCCAGCATTTT.